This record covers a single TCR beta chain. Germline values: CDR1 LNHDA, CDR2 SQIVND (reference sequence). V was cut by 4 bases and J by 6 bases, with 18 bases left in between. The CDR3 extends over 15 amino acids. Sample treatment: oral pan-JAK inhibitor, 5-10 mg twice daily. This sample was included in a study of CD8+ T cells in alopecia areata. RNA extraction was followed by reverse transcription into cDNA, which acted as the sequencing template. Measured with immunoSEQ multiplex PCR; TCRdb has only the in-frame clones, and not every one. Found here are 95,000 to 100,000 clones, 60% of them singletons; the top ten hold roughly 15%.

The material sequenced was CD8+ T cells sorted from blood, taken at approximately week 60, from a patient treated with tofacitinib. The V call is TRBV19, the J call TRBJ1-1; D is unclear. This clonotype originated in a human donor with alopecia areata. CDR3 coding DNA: TGTGCCAGTAGTACGTGGACTGCCGGCTATTCTGAAGCTTTCTTT. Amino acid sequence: CASSTWTAGYSEAFF.